A single sample is the source of the 29 T cell receptor beta chains below, sequenced in a study of blood T cell repertoires in COVID-19. Data came from immunoSEQ multiplex PCR; TCRdb stores just in-frame clones and leaves some out. The sample includes about 230,000 clones, roughly 85% of them seen just once. Input material: peripheral blood. These receptors were taken from a woman in her seventies with active or convalescent COVID-19.

The genes are TRBV19 and TRBJ2-3; the D is unclear. Germline-derived CDR1 and CDR2 are LNHDA and SQIVND (reference sequence). V lost 4 bases and J 6 bases, leaving 11 bases between the germline ends. The CDR3 length is 13 residues. As DNA, the CDR3 is TGTGCCAGTAGTAGGTACGGTCCCGATACGCAGTATTTT. It yields the protein CASSRYGPDTQYF.

V and J are TRBV18 and TRBJ1-4; 7 nucleotides align to TRBD1. The CDR3 contains 15 residues. The germline V gene has CDR1 KGHSH and CDR2 LQKENI. V was pared by 3 bases and J by 7 bases, with 8 bases of the junction left unmatched. The CDR3 reads CASSPQTGNSEKLFF. In DNA, the CDR3 is TGTGCCAGCTCACCTCAGACAGGGAACTCTGAAAAACTGTTTTTT.

The chain combines TRBV20-1 with TRBJ1-2, with 8 bases fitting TRBD1. The trim removed 4 bases at V and 9 bases at J, leaving 4 bases unmatched. CDR1 and CDR2 from the germline V gene are DFQATT and SNEGSKA (reference sequence). CDR3 length equals 11 residues. The CDR3 here is CSAKRQGSYTF. In nucleotides, the CDR3 is TGCAGTGCTAAAAGACAGGGGAGCTACACCTTC.

The chain uses TRBV2 and TRBJ2-5, with 11 nucleotides matching TRBD2. CDR3 length: 18 amino acids. Germline CDR1 SNHLY, CDR2 FYNNEI. V lost 5 bases, J lost 4 bases, and 15 bases stayed unmatched. CDR3 sequence: CASSQGWIAGGPGETQYF. CDR3 bases: TGTGCCAGCAGTCAGGGGTGGATAGCGGGGGGGCCGGGAGAGACCCAGTACTTC.

The chain has TRBV2 and TRBJ2-5; 9 positions match TRBD1. Trimming at V came to 8 bases and at J to 9 bases, leaving 7 bases not matched to a gene. The V gene's germline CDR1 is SNHLY and CDR2 FYNNEI. The CDR3 length is 12 residues. CDR3 in amino acids: CASQQGARSQYF. CDR3 DNA sequence: TGTGCCAGCCAACAGGGGGCGAGGTCCCAGTACTTC. The whole variable domain, remainder taken from reference TRBV2 and TRBJ2-5, is EPEVTQTPSHQVTQMGQEVILRCVPISNHLYFYWYRQILGQKVEFLVSFYNNEISEKSEIFDDQFSVERPDGSNFTLKIRSTKLEDSAMYFCASQQGARSQYFGPGTRLLVL.

This rearrangement joins TRBV7-9 to TRBJ1-3, with D hard to call. CDR3 length: 11 residues. Germline V gene sequence: CDR1 SEHNR, CDR2 FQNEAQ (reference sequence). V was pared by 5 bases and J by 8 bases, with 7 bases between. CDR3 nucleotide sequence: TGTGCCAGCAGCCGGGGTGACACCATATATTTT. It encodes CASSRGDTIYF.

The chain combines TRBV7-6 with TRBJ2-5; 9 nucleotides line up with TRBD1. Germline loops: CDR1 SGHVS, CDR2 FNYEAQ. The CDR3 runs to 14 residues. J gave up 2 bases and V 5 bases, and 3 bases lay outside the gene matches. The CDR3 DNA follows: TGTGCCAGCAGCCGAGGACAGGGGCAAGAGACCCAGTACTTC. It translates to CASSRGQGQETQYF.

The chain uses TRBV28 and TRBJ1-5, with D possibly being TRBD1 (5 bases). V dropped 8 bases and J dropped 4 bases, with 18 bases sitting between them. In germline, CDR1 is MDHEN, CDR2 SYDVKM. This CDR3 comprises 15 residues. CDR3 DNA: TGTGCCAGCTGGGGGGAGCTAGGCCTTAATCAGCCCCAGCATTTT. Translated: CASWGELGLNQPQHF.

The chain is built from TRBV7-2 and TRBJ2-7; no clear D. Trimming took off 5 bases at V and 0 bases at J, with 11 bases between the two ends. Germline V gives CDR1 SGHTA, CDR2 FQGNSA. The CDR3 length is 14 residues. CDR3 sequence: CASSLGYSSYEQYF. As DNA, the CDR3 is TGTGCCAGCAGCCTAGGTTACAGCTCCTACGAGCAGTACTTC.

As DNA, the CDR3 is TGTGCCAGTAGTAACCACAGGAACACTGAAGCTTTCTTT. Amino acid sequence: CASSNHRNTEAFF. The chain links TRBV19 to TRBJ1-1; D unresolved. Between the trimmed V and J ends, which lost 4 bases and 1 base, there was a span of 7 bases. The CDR3 consists of 13 residues. Germline lookup yields CDR1 LNHDA and CDR2 SQIVND (reference sequence).

CDR3 DNA: TGTGCCAGCAAGCAGGGGGCGTACACTGAAGCTTTCTTT. The encoded protein is CASKQGAYTEAFF. V usage is TRBV12-3 or TRBV12-4 and J usage is TRBJ1-1, with 8 bases lining up with TRBD1. The V segment lost 7 bases and the J segment 3 bases; nucleotides outside the gene matches: 4. The CDR3 runs to 13 residues.

The J gene is TRBJ2-1, the V gene TRBV5-1, with 8 nucleotides matching TRBD1. J gave up 1 base and V 0 bases, and 3 bases lay outside the gene matches. This CDR3 has 16 residues. Germline V CDR1 and CDR2: SGHRS, YFSETQ. CDR3 nucleotide sequence: TGCGCCAGCAGCTTGGAAACAGGGGGTTCCTACAATGAGCAGTTCTTC. Amino acid sequence: CASSLETGGSYNEQFF.

The rearrangement joins TRBV5-1 to TRBJ2-3, with TRBD2 matching 12 bases. Germline V lookup: CDR1 SGHRS, CDR2 YFSETQ. This CDR3 is built from 18 residues. Germline trimming cut 4 bases from V and 0 bases from J; bases unmatched to any gene: 9. The CDR3 spells CASSHPSGGETSTDTQYF. The CDR3 DNA sequence: TGCGCCAGCAGCCACCCTAGCGGGGGGGAGACTAGCACAGATACGCAGTATTTT. Full variable domain (rest looked up from reference TRBV5-1 and TRBJ2-3): KAGVTQTPRYLIKTRGQQVTLSCSPISGHRSVSWYQQTPGQGLQFLFEYFSETQRNKGNFPGRFSGRQFSNSRSEMNVSTLELGDSALYLCASSHPSGGETSTDTQYFGPGTRLTVL.

V usage is TRBV9 and J usage is TRBJ2-1; D is possibly TRBD2 (7 bases). This CDR3 is built from 18 residues. Looked up from germline, CDR1 is SGDLS and CDR2 is YYNGEE. Trimming left V 3 bases short and J 8 bases short, with 27 bases between. DNA of the CDR3: TGTGCCAGCAGCGCCGCGGCGATGCCGGGGGGCCGGGGTTATGAGCAGTTCTTC. It specifies CASSAAAMPGGRGYEQFF.

The DNA for the CDR3 is TGTGCCAGCTCACCAGAGGGCTCCTATGGCTACACCTTC. Residues: CASSPEGSYGYTF. The chain is built from TRBV18 and TRBJ1-2, with unresolved D. This CDR3 is built from 13 residues. Trimming removed 2 bases at V and 4 bases at J, with 8 bases between. Germline CDR1 and CDR2: KGHSH and LQKENI. The complete variable domain, with remaining parts taken from reference TRBV18 and TRBJ1-2, reads NAGVMQNPRHLVRRRGQEARLRCSPMKGHSHVYWYRQLPEEGLKFMVYLQKENIIDESGMPKERFSAEFPKEGPSILRIQQVVRGDSAAYFCASSPEGSYGYTFGSGTRLTVV.

V usage is TRBV11-2 and J usage is TRBJ1-1; D is unresolved. Between the trimmed V and J ends, which lost 5 bases and 6 bases, there was a span of 10 bases. Germline V gene lookup returns CDR1 SGHAT and CDR2 FQNNGV. The CDR3 contains 12 residues. The DNA of the CDR3 is TGTGCCAGCAGCCCCGAGCGAGCTGAAGCTTTCTTT. Encoded protein: CASSPERAEAFF.

V usage is TRBV3-1 (or the pseudogene TRBV3-2) and J usage is TRBJ2-3; TRBD2 aligns across 7 bases. The CDR3 runs 14 residues. The germline V gene encodes CDR1 LGHDT and CDR2 YNNKEL (reference sequence). V lost 3 bases and J lost 3; bases outside the gene matches: 3. CDR3 region: CASSHAGETDTQYF. Here the CDR3 DNA reads TGTGCCAGCAGCCATGCGGGGGAAACAGATACGCAGTATTTT.

The rearrangement uses TRBV30 and TRBJ1-5; D might be TRBD1 (5 bases). This CDR3 spans 15 amino acids. With 1 base removed from V and 1 base from J, the gap between germline ends came to 11 bases. The germline V gene encodes CDR1 GTSNPN and CDR2 SVGIG (reference sequence). CDR3 sequence (DNA): TGTGCCTGGAGTGGGGTAGACAGAAGCAATCAGCCCCAGCATTTT. Translated, it gives CAWSGVDRSNQPQHF.

The genes are TRBV2 and TRBJ2-5; 11 bases are a match to TRBD2. Trimming cost V 1 base and J 9 bases; bases outside gene matches: 13. Germline assignment: CDR1 SNHLY and CDR2 FYNNEI. This CDR3 region has 17 residues. The CDR3 protein is CASSEDRGLAASEAQYF. Written as DNA, the CDR3 is TGTGCCAGCAGTGAAGATAGGGGACTAGCGGCTTCGGAGGCCCAGTACTTC. The entire variable domain, with the rest obtained from reference TRBV2 and TRBJ2-5, is as follows: EPEVTQTPSHQVTQMGQEVILRCVPISNHLYFYWYRQILGQKVEFLVSFYNNEISEKSEIFDDQFSVERPDGSNFTLKIRSTKLEDSAMYFCASSEDRGLAASEAQYFGPGTRLLVL.

This rearrangement joins TRBV2 to TRBJ2-7; the match to TRBD2 covers 11 bases. The CDR3 covers 16 residues. Per germline, CDR1 SNHLY and CDR2 FYNNEI. J lost 1 base, V lost 3 bases, and 5 bases had no gene match. The chain's CDR3 is CASSEGLAEPSYEQYF. The CDR3 DNA reads as TGTGCCAGCAGTGAGGGACTAGCGGAGCCATCCTACGAGCAGTACTTC. The variable domain in full, completed from reference TRBV2 and TRBJ2-7, reads EPEVTQTPSHQVTQMGQEVILRCVPISNHLYFYWYRQILGQKVEFLVSFYNNEISEKSEIFDDQFSVERPDGSNFTLKIRSTKLEDSAMYFCASSEGLAEPSYEQYFGPGTRLTVT.

With regard to this clone: The same CDR3 is also encoded by other DNA sequences in this sample. Here the CDR3 DNA reads TGTGCCAGCAGCCTTAGGACAGAGAACACTGAAGCTTTCTTT. Protein sequence: CASSLRTENTEAFF. J is TRBJ1-1 and V is TRBV5-4; a possible D gene is TRBD1 (6 bases). Germline V gene lookup returns CDR1 SGHNT and CDR2 YYREEE (reference sequence). CDR3 length: 14 residues. V dropped 4 bases and J dropped 1 base, with 11 bases sitting between them.

The chain recombines TRBV10-3 with TRBJ2-1; 8 bases line up with TRBD2. CDR1 is ENHRY, CDR2 SYGVKD, per germline. The trim removed 7 bases at V and 8 bases at J, leaving 1 base unmatched. CDR3 length: 11 amino acids. Written as DNA, the CDR3 is TGTGCCATCACCGGGGGGGATGAGCAGTTCTTC. It specifies CAITGGDEQFF.

The V and J genes are TRBV19 and TRBJ2-3; D unclear. This CDR3 is built from 15 residues. V was clipped by 1 base and J by 6 bases, with 14 bases between them. Germline V gene data show CDR1 as LNHDA and CDR2 as SQIVND (reference sequence). CDR3 residues: CASSIVIAPWDTQYF. The CDR3 DNA reads TGTGCCAGTAGTATAGTAATAGCCCCATGGGATACGCAGTATTTT.

The genes are TRBV6-6 and TRBJ2-3, with 15 nucleotides matching TRBD2. Germline V lookup: CDR1 MNHNY, CDR2 SVGAGI (reference sequence). The CDR3 has 22 residues. Trimming removed 5 bases from V and 5 bases from J; junction bases left unmatched: 23. DNA of the CDR3: TGTGCCAGCAGTCCCCTGCGCCCCTGGGGGAGGACTAGCGGGAGGGCCGGAGATACGCAGTATTTT. This sequence encodes CASSPLRPWGRTSGRAGDTQYF.

The rearrangement uses TRBV7-9 and TRBJ1-2; a weak D match, TRBD1 (6 bases). V was trimmed by 1 base and J by 4 bases, leaving 10 bases between them. The CDR3 extends over 14 amino acids. In germline, CDR1 is SEHNR, CDR2 FQNEAQ (reference sequence). The CDR3 nucleotides are TGTGCCAGCAGCTTAGAGACAGGCCTCTATGGCTACACCTTC. Its protein is CASSLETGLYGYTF.

This sequence joins TRBV27 and TRBJ1-5; 9 nucleotides match TRBD1. The CDR3 covers 14 residues. V lost 6 bases, J lost 6 bases, and 6 bases stayed unmatched. Germline V gene sequence: CDR1 MNHEY, CDR2 SMNVEV (reference sequence). In DNA form, the CDR3 reads TGTGCCAGCAGCCGGGACAGGGTTGGTCAGCCCCAGCATTTT. It yields the protein CASSRDRVGQPQHF.

This clone was recorded a few times. The V call is TRBV12-3 or TRBV12-4, the J call TRBJ1-2; unclear D gene. This CDR3 spans 13 amino acids. Between the trimmed V and J ends, which lost 2 bases and 1 base, there was a span of 5 bases. The CDR3 region has the DNA TGTGCCAGCAGTTTACACAGTAACTATGGCTACACCTTC. It is translated as CASSLHSNYGYTF.

The J gene is TRBJ1-6, the V gene TRBV19; D unclear. The CDR3 is 12 amino acids. The germline V gene encodes CDR1 LNHDA and CDR2 SQIVND (reference sequence). V shed 9 bases and J shed 8 bases, with 11 bases lying between them. The CDR3 bases are TGTGCCAGCTCTTGGGCCGATTCACCCCTCCACTTT. The encoded protein is CASSWADSPLHF.

The chain employs TRBV12-5 and TRBJ1-1, with 7 bases identical to TRBD1. Germline V CDR1 and CDR2: LGHNT, FRNRAP. After removal of 0 bases from V and 6 bases from J, the junction contained 7 bases not matched to a gene. The CDR3 is made up of 15 amino acids. Here the CDR3 DNA reads TGTGCTAGTGGTTTGGTACAAGGGGGCAGCGCTGAAGCTTTCTTT. Its translation: CASGLVQGGSAEAFF.